This TCR beta chain was documented in a study of cytomegalovirus exposure and HLA in healthy donors. Study findings and constraints: Several of the most significant clusters appeared, in a later analysis, to be linked to common viral pathogens. A few V segments could not be told apart, such as TRBV6-2 and TRBV6-3, and were left out. Rare TCR sequences predominated, though certain public TCRs were found in many donors. Other equally common chains were less clonally expanded than HLA-associated TCR beta chains, a later analysis showed.

The PCR ran on 60 Vbeta and 13 Jbeta primers. Produced via immunoSEQ multiplex PCR; TCRdb's table is partial and in-frame only. The sample holds about 110,000 clones, almost 75% seen once. Germline V gives CDR1 SGHRS, CDR2 YFSETQ. V lost 4 bases and J lost 0, with 17 bases in between. The CDR3 covers 17 residues. In regard to this clone: Its antigen is not known.

The clonotype originates from a man between 40 and 49 years old in good health and CMV-seronegative. The chain employs TRBV5-1 and TRBJ1-3; D may be TRBD1 (6 bases). Sequencing was carried out using PBMCs. This CDR3 is CASSPVGTPSSGNTIYF. The CDR3, as DNA: TGCGCCAGCAGCCCGGTAGGGACACCCAGCTCTGGAAACACCATATATTTT.